This entry lists 10 T cell receptor beta chains sequenced from one sample in a study of blood T cell repertoires in COVID-19. Clones were sequenced by immunoSEQ multiplex PCR, and TCRdb holds only the in-frame ones, with some missing. This sample has about 120,000 clones, with about 90% found just once. The sample consisted of peripheral blood. These receptors were collected from a woman in her seventies with acute or convalescent COVID-19.

CDR3 bases: TGTGCCTGGAGGGCGACTAGCGGGGCTTGGTATTTT. Its translation: CAWRATSGAWYF. The gene calls are TRBV30 and TRBJ2-3; 11 bases agree with TRBD2. Per the germline V gene, CDR1 is GTSNPN and CDR2 is SVGIG (reference sequence). This CDR3 contains 12 residues. The V and J ends lost 3 bases and 14 bases, in that order; junction bases with no gene match: 7. Full variable domain (missing parts from reference TRBV30 and TRBJ2-3): SQTIHQWPATLVQPVGSPLSLECTVEGTSNPNLYWYRQAAGRGLQLLFYSVGIGQISSEVPQNLSASRPQDRQFILSSKKLLLSDSGFYLCAWRATSGAWYFGPGTRLTVL.

The CDR3 loop reads CASSYGTASETQYF. CDR3 DNA sequence: TGTGCCAGCAGCTATGGGACAGCTAGCGAGACCCAGTACTTC. This chain connects TRBV5-6 to TRBJ2-5; 7 bases align to TRBD1. V was pared by 3 bases and J by 5 bases, with 7 bases of the junction left unmatched. CDR3 length equals 14 residues. Per germline, CDR1 SGHDT and CDR2 YYEEEE.

The V call is TRBV3-1 (or the pseudogene TRBV3-2), the J call TRBJ2-3; a possible D gene is TRBD2 (6 bases). Germline assignment: CDR1 LGHDT and CDR2 YNNKEL (reference sequence). V gave up 4 bases and J gave up 1 base, with 15 bases separating them. The CDR3 length is 16 residues. This CDR3 reads CASSPSPSAGTDTQYF. DNA for the CDR3: TGTGCCAGCAGCCCGAGCCCTAGCGCCGGCACAGATACGCAGTATTTT.

The rearrangement links TRBV18 to TRBJ2-6; possible D gene TRBD2, 6 bases. The CDR3 loop spans 17 amino acids. The V gene lost 0 bases and the J gene lost 1 base, with 10 bases spanning the gap. CDR1 and CDR2 (germline): KGHSH, LQKENI. The CDR3 region is CASSPPGGGSGANVLTF. CDR3 DNA sequence: TGTGCCAGCTCACCACCGGGAGGAGGGTCTGGGGCCAACGTCCTGACTTTC.

A single count supports this clone. The rearrangement links TRBV5-5 to TRBJ1-1, with no clear D. The germline V and J ends were trimmed by 0 bases and 5 bases, with 8 bases remaining between them. This CDR3 contains 13 residues. CDR1 SGHKS and CDR2 YYEKEE come from the germline V gene (reference sequence). The CDR3 coding sequence is TGTGCCAGCAGCTTGGGTGAGAAGACTGAAGCTTTCTTT. Translated: CASSLGEKTEAFF.

V is TRBV5-1 and J is TRBJ2-1; TRBD1 agrees at 10 bases. With V trimmed by 2 bases and J by 7 bases, 9 bases remained unmatched. There are 16 residues in the CDR3. Germline V lookup: CDR1 SGHRS, CDR2 YFSETQ. The CDR3, as DNA: TGCGCCAGCAGCTTTACCGGGACAGGGGTTTGGAATGAGCAGTTCTTC. Protein sequence: CASSFTGTGVWNEQFF.

The V and J genes are TRBV6-5 and TRBJ2-5, with D perhaps matching TRBD2 (6 bases). CDR3 length equals 15 residues. Germline-derived CDR1 and CDR2 are MNHEY and SVGAGI. Trimming stripped 6 bases from V and 1 base from J, with 15 bases between. DNA of the CDR3: TGTGCCAGCAGCTGGGCCGGGAGAGTCCAAGAGACCCAGTACTTC. Protein product: CASSWAGRVQETQYF.

The chain combines TRBV19 with TRBJ2-5; 12 nucleotides match TRBD1. The CDR3 is 17 amino acids. J was trimmed by 3 bases and V by 3 bases; bases with no gene match: 8. CDR1 and CDR2 (germline): LNHDA, SQIVND (reference sequence). The CDR3 nucleotides read TGTGCCAGTAGTATCTTGGGACAGGGGGCGAGGGAAGAGACCCAGTACTTC. Protein product: CASSILGQGAREETQYF.

This clone is a singleton in its sample. The J gene is TRBJ1-2, the V gene TRBV10-3, with D perhaps TRBD1 (6 bases). Trimming took off 0 bases at V and 7 bases at J, with 15 bases between the two ends. Germline V lookup: CDR1 ENHRY, CDR2 SYGVKD. This CDR3 comprises 15 residues. The CDR3 nucleotides read TGTGCCATCAGTGAGTCAGTAGGACAGTATCTTGGCTACACCTTC. This translates into CAISESVGQYLGYTF.

The rearrangement links TRBV7-2 to TRBJ1-5, with 7 bases that match TRBD1. The trim removed 3 bases at V and 3 bases at J, leaving 5 bases unmatched. The CDR3 spans 15 residues. From germline, CDR1 is SGHTA and CDR2 FQGNSA. Here the CDR3 reads CASSLVRGNNQPQHF. CDR3 coding DNA: TGTGCCAGCAGCTTGGTCAGGGGGAACAATCAGCCCCAGCATTTT.